A selection of T cell receptor beta chains follows, all from one sample in a study of blood T cell repertoires in COVID-19. Libraries were prepared by immunoSEQ multiplex PCR; TCRdb keeps only in-frame clonotypes and omits some of them. The table lists tens of thousands of clones, approximately 80% of them singletons. The sample taken for sequencing was peripheral blood. These receptors were collected from a man in his 70s with COVID-19, enrolled during active disease. The CDR3 runs from the conserved cysteine through the conserved F or W. The order of the fields is CDR3 protein, CDR3 DNA, J gene, V gene, clone size, D gene. D genes are given only for firm matches. Rows may omit the clone size; those that give it use once, few, many or a size class.

CASSPLAGYLNEQFF,TGTGCCAGCAGCCCCCTAGCGGGATATTTAAATGAGCAGTTCTTC,TRBJ2-1,TRBV6-4,NA,TRBD2
CASSFQGLNTEAFF,TGTGCCAGCAGCTTCCAGGGGTTGAACACTGAAGCTTTCTTT,TRBJ1-1,TRBV7-3,NA,NA
CASSLGAGVYNEQFF,TGTGCCAGCAGCTTAGGGGCAGGTGTCTACAATGAGCAGTTCTTC,TRBJ2-1,TRBV7-2,NA,NA
CASSYELTVMNTEAFF,TGTGCCAGCAGTTACGAATTGACAGTAATGAACACTGAAGCTTTCTTT,TRBJ1-1,TRBV28,NA,NA
CAWSVITGQCEKLFF,TGTGCCTGGAGTGTAATAACAGGGCAGTGCGAAAAACTGTTTTTT,TRBJ1-4,TRBV30,NA,NA
CSVLGLRNTEAFF,TGCAGCGTATTGGGCCTTAGGAACACTGAAGCTTTCTTT,TRBJ1-1,TRBV29-1,NA,NA
CASSSTGTGGAGKGYGYTF,TGCGCCAGCAGCTCAACCGGGACAGGGGGCGCGGGAAAAGGTTATGGCTACACCTTC,TRBJ1-2,TRBV5-1,NA,TRBD1
CASTQNWGQVQPQHF,TGTGCCAGCACACAAAATTGGGGACAGGTTCAGCCCCAGCATTTT,TRBJ1-5,TRBV21-1,NA,NA
CATAGLVSYNEQFF,TGTGCCACCGCAGGACTAGTCTCCTACAATGAGCAGTTCTTC,TRBJ2-1,TRBV10-3,NA,TRBD2
CASSLSDRGTKNIQYF,TGCGCCAGCAGCTTGTCCGACAGGGGGACCAAAAACATTCAGTACTTC,TRBJ2-4,TRBV5-1,few,TRBD1
CASSIWTSEPNEQFF,TGTGCCAGCAGCATATGGACTAGCGAGCCCAATGAGCAGTTCTTC,TRBJ2-1,TRBV7-9,NA,TRBD2
CASSFGRGEKLFF,TGTGCCAGCAGCTTCGGGCGGGGGGAAAAACTGTTTTTT,TRBJ1-4,TRBV11-2,NA,NA
CASSQANTGQFF,TGTGCCAGCAGCCAGGCCAATACAGGGCAGTTCTTC,TRBJ2-1,TRBV7-2,many,NA
CASSMWNTGNTEAFF,TGTGCCAGTAGTATGTGGAACACGGGGAACACTGAAGCTTTCTTT,TRBJ1-1,TRBV19,once,NA
CASSPGRRVGEAFF,TGCGCCAGCAGCCCGGGAAGACGTGTGGGTGAAGCTTTCTTT,TRBJ1-1,TRBV5-1,once,NA
CASSLNRNTEAFF,TGTGCCAGCAGTTTAAACAGGAACACTGAAGCTTTCTTT,TRBJ1-1,TRBV28,NA,NA
CASGEGQGLGQPQHF,TGTGCTAGTGGTGAGGGACAGGGACTAGGTCAGCCCCAGCATTTT,TRBJ1-5,TRBV12-5,NA,TRBD1
CATSRDRGNEQFF,TGTGCCACCAGCAGAGATCGGGGGAATGAGCAGTTCTTC,TRBJ2-1,TRBV15,NA,NA
CASSTGLAGEQFF,TGTGCCAGCAGCACGGGACTAGCGGGAGAGCAGTTCTTC,TRBJ2-1,TRBV6-5,NA,TRBD2
CASSYVPSGSETQYF,TGTGCCAGCAGTTACGTACCTAGCGGGAGTGAGACCCAGTACTTC,TRBJ2-5,TRBV6-5,NA,TRBD2
CASSEGGAYLAAFF,TGTGCCAGCAGTGAGGGAGGGGCATACTTAGCAGCTTTCTTT,TRBJ1-1,TRBV6-1,NA,NA
CASSIGNREAFF,TGTGCCAGTAGTATAGGGAACAGGGAAGCTTTCTTT,TRBJ1-1,TRBV19,few,NA
CSVADSLTGYTF,TGCAGCGTTGCGGACTCCCTAACTGGCTACACCTTC,TRBJ1-2,TRBV29-1,NA,NA
CASSVSGTGREEQFF,TGTGCCAGCAGCGTCTCCGGGACAGGGCGTGAGGAGCAGTTCTTC,TRBJ2-1,TRBV7-9,NA,TRBD1
CASSLSVAGGPQNEQFF,TGTGCCAGCAGTTTATCGGTGGCGGGAGGCCCCCAAAATGAGCAGTTCTTC,TRBJ2-1,TRBV27,NA,TRBD2
CASSRHRSPLHF,TGTGCCAGCAGTCGACATCGTTCACCCCTCCACTTT,TRBJ1-6,TRBV6-5,NA,NA
CASATGTGGSEQYF,TGTGCTAGCGCCACCGGGACAGGGGGCAGCGAGCAGTACTTC,TRBJ2-7,TRBV7-7,NA,TRBD1
CASSLVLRNTGELFF,TGTGCCAGCAGTTTAGTCTTGCGGAACACCGGGGAGCTGTTTTTT,TRBJ2-2,TRBV28,few,NA
CASSTPTGGVTGELFF,TGTGCCAGCAGCACTCCGACAGGTGGGGTCACCGGGGAGCTGTTTTTT,TRBJ2-2,TRBV7-9,few,NA
CASKLRGYTDTQYF,TGTGCCAGCAAGCTCAGGGGCTACACAGATACGCAGTATTTT,TRBJ2-3,TRBV2,NA,NA